This T cell receptor (beta chain) was recovered during a study of T-cell reconstitution after alpha-beta-depleted transplantation in children. This sample's TCRbeta library carried unique molecular identifier barcodes. One entry per CDR3 protein, called by TCRdb with MiXCR from the PCR reads. Here the sample spans about 480,000 distinct CDR3 sequences, around 13% being singletons. This clonotype was seen many times. This receptor was obtained from a human donor who donated a stem cell graft to a child with combined immunodeficiency. The sample was PBMCs from the stem cell graft donor, taken from the stem cell graft.

CDR3 loop: CASSQERKTYNEQFF. In DNA, the CDR3 is TGTGCCAGCAGCCAAGAAAGGAAAACCTACAATGAGCAGTTCTTC. The chain is built from TRBV4-2 and TRBJ2-1; D ambiguous. Trimming shortened V by 0 bases and J by 2 bases, and 8 bases separated the two germline ends. The germline gives CDR1 LGHNA, CDR2 YNFKEQ. CDR3 size: 15 residues.